This is a list of T cell receptor beta chains from one sample in a study of T cells in Graves' hyperthyroidism and ophthalmopathy. TCRdb recomputed calls from the multiplex PCR reads with MiXCR, one row per CDR3 protein. This sample has under 400,000 distinct CDR3 sequences, with around 25% found just once. Sequenced: blood. The receptors derive from a man aged 45-60 years with Graves' hyperthyroidism. Each CDR3 is given with its conserved first and last residue. The D gene is left open where the match is weak. Some rows have no size entry. The others give once, few or many, or a class for an expanded clone.

CDR3 DNA: TGTGCCAGCAGCTTGAGGGCAGGGACCCCCCACGAGCAGTACTTC
CDR3 protein: CASSLRAGTPHEQYF
V gene: TRBV5-4
clone size: -
D gene: -
J gene: TRBJ2-7

CDR3 DNA: TGTGCCAGCAGCTTAGGGCAGTACGAGCAGTACTTC
CDR3 protein: CASSLGQYEQYF
V gene: TRBV28
clone size: many
D gene: -
J gene: TRBJ2-7

CDR3 DNA: TGTGCCAGCAGCTTAGAAAGGGGGCTGGGGGAAGAGACCCAGTACTTC
CDR3 protein: CASSLERGLGEETQYF
V gene: TRBV11-2
clone size: -
D gene: TRBD1
J gene: TRBJ2-5

CDR3 DNA: TGTGCCAGCAGTTACTCAGCGCCCAACACCGGGGAGCTGTTTTTT
CDR3 protein: CASSYSAPNTGELFF
V gene: TRBV6-5
clone size: -
D gene: -
J gene: TRBJ2-2

CDR3 DNA: TGTGCCTGGTCCGAGGGCCAGGGCAATGAGCAGTACTTC
CDR3 protein: CAWSEGQGNEQYF
V gene: TRBV30
clone size: -
D gene: -
J gene: TRBJ2-7

CDR3 DNA: TGCGCCAGCAGGCGAACAGTCACAGATACGCAGTATTTT
CDR3 protein: CASRRTVTDTQYF
V gene: TRBV5-1
clone size: many
D gene: -
J gene: TRBJ2-3

CDR3 DNA: TGTGCCTGGAGCCCTCCGCAGGACAACTTCCAGTTCTTC
CDR3 protein: CAWSPPQDNFQFF
V gene: TRBV30
clone size: many
D gene: -
J gene: TRBJ2-1

CDR3 DNA: TGTGCCAGCAGCAAACGGACAGGGACTAATGAAAAACTGTTTTTT
CDR3 protein: CASSKRTGTNEKLFF
V gene: TRBV11-3
clone size: few
D gene: TRBD1
J gene: TRBJ1-4

CDR3 DNA: TGTGCCATAGACTCAGGGGGCGGGTATGGCTACACCTTC
CDR3 protein: CAIDSGGGYGYTF
V gene: TRBV12-3/TRBV12-4
clone size: -
D gene: TRBD1
J gene: TRBJ1-2

CDR3 DNA: TGTGCCATCAGGGACCCGACTAGCCCTCGAGGATCAGATACGCAGTATTTT
CDR3 protein: CAIRDPTSPRGSDTQYF
V gene: TRBV10-3
clone size: -
D gene: TRBD2
J gene: TRBJ2-3

CDR3 DNA: TGCGCCAGCAGCGGGTGGACAGAGAACACCGGGGAGCTGTTTTTT
CDR3 protein: CASSGWTENTGELFF
V gene: TRBV5-1
clone size: -
D gene: -
J gene: TRBJ2-2

CDR3 DNA: TGTGCCTCCTCGAGACAACCTAACTATGGCTACACCTTC
CDR3 protein: CASSRQPNYGYTF
V gene: TRBV7-2
clone size: few
D gene: -
J gene: TRBJ1-2

CDR3 DNA: TGTGCCAGCAGCTTAAGGGGCCAGTCCAACACTGAAGCTTTCTTT
CDR3 protein: CASSLRGQSNTEAFF
V gene: TRBV11-3
clone size: many
D gene: -
J gene: TRBJ1-1

CDR3 DNA: TGTGCCATCCAGGGGGCGCGGACAGATACGCAGTATTTT
CDR3 protein: CAIQGARTDTQYF
V gene: TRBV2
clone size: many
D gene: TRBD1
J gene: TRBJ2-3

CDR3 DNA: TGTGCCAGCAGCTTAGATCTAGTAGGTGAAGAGGGGGCTGGCGCAGAGCAGTTCTTC
CDR3 protein: CASSLDLVGEEGAGAEQFF
V gene: TRBV11-2
clone size: -
D gene: TRBD1
J gene: TRBJ2-1

CDR3 DNA: TGTGCCAGCAGCGGGACAGCTCCGGGAGATACGCAGTATTTT
CDR3 protein: CASSGTAPGDTQYF
V gene: TRBV5-5
clone size: -
D gene: TRBD1
J gene: TRBJ2-3

CDR3 DNA: TGTGCCAGCAGCTTGGCGAGGGGGGCCCTCTACGAGCAGTACTTC
CDR3 protein: CASSLARGALYEQYF
V gene: TRBV5-4
clone size: -
D gene: -
J gene: TRBJ2-7

CDR3 DNA: TGTGCCAGCAGTGAACTGGGAAAGACCCAGTACTTC
CDR3 protein: CASSELGKTQYF
V gene: TRBV6-1
clone size: -
D gene: -
J gene: TRBJ2-5

CDR3 DNA: TGTGCCAGCAGCTCAAGTGGTAGCGGGAAGGGTCGGCAGTTCTTC
CDR3 protein: CASSSSGSGKGRQFF
V gene: TRBV7-2
clone size: many
D gene: TRBD2
J gene: TRBJ2-1

CDR3 DNA: TGTGCCAGCAAGGTCGGACTTTACAATGAGCAGTTCTTC
CDR3 protein: CASKVGLYNEQFF
V gene: TRBV27
clone size: -
D gene: -
J gene: TRBJ2-1

CDR3 DNA: TGTGCCAGCAGTGAATTGGGTTTCCCTGGGGAGCTGTTTTTT
CDR3 protein: CASSELGFPGELFF
V gene: TRBV6-1
clone size: few
D gene: -
J gene: TRBJ2-2

CDR3 DNA: TGTGCCAGTGGACAGGGGGCGTCCTACGAGCAGTACTTC
CDR3 protein: CASGQGASYEQYF
V gene: TRBV19
clone size: -
D gene: TRBD1
J gene: TRBJ2-7

CDR3 DNA: TGTGCCAGCAGCTTAGGAGACAGATCCCATGAGCAGTTCTTC
CDR3 protein: CASSLGDRSHEQFF
V gene: TRBV11-2
clone size: -
D gene: -
J gene: TRBJ2-1

CDR3 DNA: TGCAGCGTTGTTACCGGGACAGGGGCAATCAATGAGCAGTTCTTC
CDR3 protein: CSVVTGTGAINEQFF
V gene: TRBV29-1
clone size: once
D gene: TRBD1
J gene: TRBJ2-1

CDR3 DNA: TGCGCCAGCAGCTTGGAGGGCCCGGGGTACAATGAGCAGTTCTTC
CDR3 protein: CASSLEGPGYNEQFF
V gene: TRBV5-1
clone size: -
D gene: -
J gene: TRBJ2-1

CDR3 DNA: TGTGCCAGCAGCTCGCCTCTTGCGCAGGGGTGGGGCTATGGCTACACCTTC
CDR3 protein: CASSSPLAQGWGYGYTF
V gene: TRBV11-2
clone size: -
D gene: -
J gene: TRBJ1-2

CDR3 DNA: TGTGCCAGCAGCCTTACCGGGACAGGGGAAAACAATGAGCAGTTCTTC
CDR3 protein: CASSLTGTGENNEQFF
V gene: TRBV6-2/TRBV6-3
clone size: -
D gene: TRBD1
J gene: TRBJ2-1

CDR3 DNA: TGTGCCAGCAGCTTACACGGTAATGAAAAACTGTTTTTT
CDR3 protein: CASSLHGNEKLFF
V gene: TRBV11-2
clone size: few
D gene: -
J gene: TRBJ1-4

CDR3 DNA: TGTGCCAGTAGTGCACAGGGGGATACGCAGTATTTT
CDR3 protein: CASSAQGDTQYF
V gene: TRBV19
clone size: -
D gene: TRBD1
J gene: TRBJ2-3

CDR3 DNA: TGTGCCAGCAGTTACTCGGTGATGGGACTAGCGGGATACGAGCAGTACTTC
CDR3 protein: CASSYSVMGLAGYEQYF
V gene: TRBV6-6
clone size: few
D gene: TRBD2
J gene: TRBJ2-7

CDR3 DNA: TGCAGTGTAAGAAAGGTGAACACCGGGGAGCTGTTTTTT
CDR3 protein: CSVRKVNTGELFF
V gene: TRBV20-1
clone size: few
D gene: -
J gene: TRBJ2-2

CDR3 DNA: TGTGCCAGCAGAAGGACTGCCGCAACTAATGAAAAACTGTTTTTT
CDR3 protein: CASRRTAATNEKLFF
V gene: TRBV2
clone size: -
D gene: -
J gene: TRBJ1-4

CDR3 DNA: TGTGCCAGCAGTTATCTCTTGGCGAGCAATCAGCCCCAGCATTTT
CDR3 protein: CASSYLLASNQPQHF
V gene: TRBV12-3/TRBV12-4
clone size: -
D gene: -
J gene: TRBJ1-5

CDR3 DNA: TGCGCCAGCAGCGCACAGTCAGGGGATACGCAGTATTTT
CDR3 protein: CASSAQSGDTQYF
V gene: TRBV5-5
clone size: -
D gene: -
J gene: TRBJ2-3

CDR3 DNA: TGTGCCAGCAGTTTAGAAATGCCAGGGGGTAATCAGCCCCAGCATTTT
CDR3 protein: CASSLEMPGGNQPQHF
V gene: TRBV27
clone size: -
D gene: TRBD1
J gene: TRBJ1-5

CDR3 DNA: TGTGCCAGCAGCTTCGGGACAGTTACAGGTGAAAAACTGTTTTTT
CDR3 protein: CASSFGTVTGEKLFF
V gene: TRBV11-2
clone size: -
D gene: TRBD1
J gene: TRBJ1-4

CDR3 DNA: TGCGCCAGCAGCATCTTGGGGAATGAAAAACTGTTTTTT
CDR3 protein: CASSILGNEKLFF
V gene: TRBV5-1
clone size: few
D gene: -
J gene: TRBJ1-4

CDR3 DNA: TGCAGTGCTAGAGAAGGGGGCGCAGAGACCCAGTACTTC
CDR3 protein: CSAREGGAETQYF
V gene: TRBV20-1
clone size: -
D gene: TRBD1
J gene: TRBJ2-5

CDR3 DNA: TGTGCCAGCTCACGAGACAGCGATACGACCTATGGCTACACCTTC
CDR3 protein: CASSRDSDTTYGYTF
V gene: TRBV18
clone size: few
D gene: -
J gene: TRBJ1-2

CDR3 DNA: TGTGCCAGCAGCTTAGCATCGGATCCATCCTACGAGCAGTACTTC
CDR3 protein: CASSLASDPSYEQYF
V gene: TRBV7-6
clone size: many
D gene: -
J gene: TRBJ2-7

CDR3 DNA: TGCAGTGCTGGAGGACAGCTCAATCAGCCCCAGCATTTT
CDR3 protein: CSAGGQLNQPQHF
V gene: TRBV20-1
clone size: -
D gene: -
J gene: TRBJ1-5

CDR3 DNA: TGTGCCACCAGGGAGCCTTTGACAGATACGCAGTATTTT
CDR3 protein: CATREPLTDTQYF
V gene: TRBV24-1
clone size: -
D gene: -
J gene: TRBJ2-3

CDR3 DNA: TGCAGTGCTAGTCGGCGGGAGGGGACCGGGGAGCTGTTTTTT
CDR3 protein: CSASRREGTGELFF
V gene: TRBV20-1
clone size: -
D gene: TRBD2
J gene: TRBJ2-2

CDR3 DNA: TGCAGCGTTGAAGATACCGGGACTAGCGGGATGGTTGAGCAGTTCTTC
CDR3 protein: CSVEDTGTSGMVEQFF
V gene: TRBV29-1
clone size: -
D gene: TRBD2
J gene: TRBJ2-1

CDR3 DNA: TGCGCCAGCAGGGATAGCGGGAGGTCATACAATGAGCAGTTCTTC
CDR3 protein: CASRDSGRSYNEQFF
V gene: TRBV4-1
clone size: -
D gene: TRBD2
J gene: TRBJ2-1

CDR3 DNA: TGTGCCAGCAGCCAAGACGAAAGATCCCAGCATTTT
CDR3 protein: CASSQDERSQHF
V gene: TRBV11-2
clone size: -
D gene: -
J gene: TRBJ1-5

CDR3 DNA: TGTGCCAGCTCACCAACCCCTAGCACAGATACGCAGTATTTT
CDR3 protein: CASSPTPSTDTQYF
V gene: TRBV18
clone size: -
D gene: -
J gene: TRBJ2-3

CDR3 DNA: TGCAGCGTTCGGGACAGGGGGAAGACTGAAGCTTTCTTT
CDR3 protein: CSVRDRGKTEAFF
V gene: TRBV29-1
clone size: -
D gene: TRBD1
J gene: TRBJ1-1

CDR3 DNA: TGCGCCAGCAGCTGGGGACCACCCTACGAGCAGTACTTC
CDR3 protein: CASSWGPPYEQYF
V gene: TRBV5-1
clone size: few
D gene: -
J gene: TRBJ2-7

CDR3 DNA: TGTGCCAGCAGTCTACAGGGATGGGGTGAAAAACTGTTTTTT
CDR3 protein: CASSLQGWGEKLFF
V gene: TRBV12-3/TRBV12-4
clone size: few
D gene: -
J gene: TRBJ1-4